This entry concerns a single TCR beta chain. The entry originates in a study of blood T cell repertoires in COVID-19. Measured with immunoSEQ multiplex PCR; TCRdb has only the in-frame clones, and not every one. Of hundreds of thousands of clones in the sample, roughly 83% were seen once. This TCR was recovered from a woman in her fifties or sixties who had recovered from COVID-19. The sample taken for sequencing was PBMCs or T cells enriched from blood (not recorded which).

The CDR3 nucleotides are TGTGCCTGGAGCGAACACGGCAATCAGCCCCAGCATTTT. This sequence encodes CAWSEHGNQPQHF. This chain links TRBV30 with TRBJ1-5; D is unclear. The CDR3 runs 13 residues. Germline V CDR1 and CDR2: GTSNPN, SVGIG (reference sequence). Trimming removed 3 bases at V and 2 bases at J, with 8 bases between.